This T cell receptor (beta chain) is drawn from a study of CD4+ T cells in melanoma. Notes on the study in general: A reported correlation linked neoantigen-specific CD4+ T cells to CD8+, macrophage and B cell function.

Germline loops: CDR1 SQVTM, CDR2 ANQGSEA. This CDR3 comprises 12 residues. V was trimmed by 1 base and J by 5 bases, leaving 8 bases between them. The data were produced by immunoSEQ multiplex PCR, yet TCRdb's version contains in-frame clones alone and is incomplete. The sample lists over 8,000 clones, around 73% occurring once. On this clone: As yet, its antigen is unknown.

This TCR derives from a human donor with melanoma. The chain joins TRBV29-1 to TRBJ2-5; D gene ambiguous. Sequences were obtained from tumor tissue. This CDR3 reads CSVEAQTETQYF. CDR3 sequence (DNA): TGCAGCGTTGAAGCACAGACGGAGACCCAGTACTTC.